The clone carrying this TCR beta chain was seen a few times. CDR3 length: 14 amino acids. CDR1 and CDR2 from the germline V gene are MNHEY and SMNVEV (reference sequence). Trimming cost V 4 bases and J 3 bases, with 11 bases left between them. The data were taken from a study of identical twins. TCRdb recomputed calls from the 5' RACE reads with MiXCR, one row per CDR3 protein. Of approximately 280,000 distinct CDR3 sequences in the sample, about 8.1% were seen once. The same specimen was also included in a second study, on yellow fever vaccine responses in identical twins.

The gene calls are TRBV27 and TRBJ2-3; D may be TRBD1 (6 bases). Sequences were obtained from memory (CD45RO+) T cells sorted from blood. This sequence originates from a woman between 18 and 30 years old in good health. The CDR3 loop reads CASSYNRATDTQYF. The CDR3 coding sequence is TGTGCCAGCAGTTATAACAGGGCTACAGATACGCAGTATTTT.